The entry below gives a single TCR beta chain sequence along with its context. This specimen comes from a study of patients and donors after allogeneic stem cell transplantation. This CDR3 has 16 residues. CDR1 and CDR2 (germline): MNHEY, SVGAGI. V lost 2 bases, J lost 5 bases, and 17 bases lay in between. TCRdb analysed the RT-PCR reads with MiXCR anew, one entry per CDR3 protein. The table records 410,000 or so distinct CDR3 sequences, roughly 17% of them present only once. The chain couples TRBV6-5 to TRBJ2-3; weak D call: TRBD2 (7 bases). This sequence originates from a human donor who was either an allogeneic HSCT recipient or a stem cell or donor lymphocyte infusion donor (not recorded which). It is not recorded whose cells these are; they may come from a transplant donor. Sample: blood, either unsorted or a sorted T cell fraction (not recorded which). The CDR3 loop reads CASSYAGGGGGDTQYF. The CDR3 nucleotides read TGTGCCAGCAGTTACGCAGGCGGGGGCGGGGGAGATACGCAGTATTTT.